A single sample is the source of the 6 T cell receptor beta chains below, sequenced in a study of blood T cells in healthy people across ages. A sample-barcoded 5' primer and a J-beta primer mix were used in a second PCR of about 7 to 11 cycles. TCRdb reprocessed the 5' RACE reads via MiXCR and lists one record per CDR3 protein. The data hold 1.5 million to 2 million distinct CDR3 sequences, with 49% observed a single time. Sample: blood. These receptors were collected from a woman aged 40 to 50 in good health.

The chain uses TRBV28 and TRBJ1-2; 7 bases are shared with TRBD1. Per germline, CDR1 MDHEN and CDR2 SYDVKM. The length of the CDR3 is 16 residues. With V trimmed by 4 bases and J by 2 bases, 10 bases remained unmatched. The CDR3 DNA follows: TGTGCCAGCAGTTCACCTACAGGGGCACCAAACTATGGCTACACCTTC. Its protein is CASSSPTGAPNYGYTF.

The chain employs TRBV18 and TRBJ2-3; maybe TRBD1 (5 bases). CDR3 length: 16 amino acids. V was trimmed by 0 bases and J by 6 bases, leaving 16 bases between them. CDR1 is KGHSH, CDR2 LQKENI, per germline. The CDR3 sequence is CASSPPSSATVDTQYF. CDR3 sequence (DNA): TGTGCCAGCTCACCACCCTCGAGTGCGACAGTGGATACGCAGTATTTT.

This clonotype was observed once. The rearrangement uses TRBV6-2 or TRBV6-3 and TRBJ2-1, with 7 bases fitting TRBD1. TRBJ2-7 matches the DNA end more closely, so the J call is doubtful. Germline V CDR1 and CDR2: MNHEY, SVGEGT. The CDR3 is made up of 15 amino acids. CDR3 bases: TGTGCCAGCAGTTCCGCGGACAGGATTTACAATGAGCAGTACTTC. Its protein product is CASSSADRIYNEQYF.

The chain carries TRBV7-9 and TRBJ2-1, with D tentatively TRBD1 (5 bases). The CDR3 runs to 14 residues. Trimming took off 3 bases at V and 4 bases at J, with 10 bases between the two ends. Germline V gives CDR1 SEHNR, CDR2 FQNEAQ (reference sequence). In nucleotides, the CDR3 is TGTGCCAGCAGCTTCCGACAGAAATACAATGAGCAGTTCTTC. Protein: CASSFRQKYNEQFF.

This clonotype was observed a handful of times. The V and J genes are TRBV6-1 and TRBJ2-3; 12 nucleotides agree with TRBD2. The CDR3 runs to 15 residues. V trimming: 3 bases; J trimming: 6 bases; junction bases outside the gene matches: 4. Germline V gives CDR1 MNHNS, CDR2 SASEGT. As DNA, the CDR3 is TGTGCCAGCAGTGAGACTAGCGGGGGCATCGATACGCAGTATTTT. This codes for CASSETSGGIDTQYF.

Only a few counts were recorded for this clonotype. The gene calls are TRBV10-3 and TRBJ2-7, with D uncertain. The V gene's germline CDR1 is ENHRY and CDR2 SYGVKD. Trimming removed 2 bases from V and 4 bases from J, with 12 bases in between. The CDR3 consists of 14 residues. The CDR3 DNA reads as TGTGCCATCAGTGAGGCGGCAGCAACTTACGAGCAGTACTTC. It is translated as CAISEAAATYEQYF.